Listed below are T cell receptor beta chains from one sample, sequenced in a study of blood T cell repertoires in COVID-19. This table comes from immunoSEQ multiplex PCR, and its TCRdb copy is limited to in-frame clones, with some not included. The data contain about 140,000 clones, approximately 80% of them singletons. Sequencing was carried out using peripheral blood. Every receptor here comes from a woman in her sixties or seventies with acute or convalescent COVID-19. CDR3s include the opening cysteine and the closing phenylalanine or tryptophan. D genes are given only for firm matches. Some rows have no size entry. The others give once, few or many, or a class for an expanded clone.

d_call: TRBD2; clone_size: .; j_call: TRBJ2-7; v_call: TRBV4-1; cdr3_aa: CASSQDATSFGEQYF; cdr3_nt: TGCGCCAGCAGCCAAGACGCGACTAGCTTTGGCGAGCAGTACTTC
d_call: .; clone_size: few; j_call: TRBJ2-6; v_call: TRBV5-6; cdr3_aa: CASSLARAGMGSGANVLTF; cdr3_nt: TGTGCCAGCAGCTTGGCCCGGGCAGGGATGGGCTCTGGGGCCAACGTCCTGACTTTC
d_call: TRBD1; clone_size: .; j_call: TRBJ2-7; v_call: TRBV12-3/TRBV12-4; cdr3_aa: CASRGTGQGEQYF; cdr3_nt: TGTGCCAGCAGGGGGACAGGCCAAGGCGAGCAGTACTTC
d_call: TRBD2; clone_size: .; j_call: TRBJ2-1; v_call: TRBV30; cdr3_aa: CAWSVISGRGEQFF; cdr3_nt: TGTGCCTGGAGTGTTATTAGCGGGAGGGGCGAGCAGTTCTTC
d_call: .; clone_size: .; j_call: TRBJ1-2; v_call: TRBV6-5; cdr3_aa: CASSYGRLNYGYTF; cdr3_nt: TGTGCCAGCAGTTACGGCAGGCTCAACTATGGCTACACCTTC
d_call: TRBD2; clone_size: .; j_call: TRBJ2-5; v_call: TRBV7-3; cdr3_aa: CASSFSERDGTQYF; cdr3_nt: TGTGCCAGCAGCTTCTCGGAGCGGGACGGGACCCAGTACTTC
d_call: .; clone_size: few; j_call: TRBJ1-2; v_call: TRBV30; cdr3_aa: CAWSVRLPGHGYTF; cdr3_nt: TGTGCCTGGAGTGTACGTCTGCCAGGCCATGGCTACACCTTC
d_call: TRBD2; clone_size: .; j_call: TRBJ2-3; v_call: TRBV7-2; cdr3_aa: CASSLGTSFADTQYF; cdr3_nt: TGTGCCAGCAGCTTAGGGACTAGCTTTGCAGATACGCAGTATTTT
d_call: TRBD1; clone_size: .; j_call: TRBJ1-3; v_call: TRBV4-1; cdr3_aa: CASSHRQGPGNTIYF; cdr3_nt: TGCGCCAGCAGCCACCGACAGGGTCCTGGAAACACCATATATTTT
d_call: TRBD1; clone_size: .; j_call: TRBJ2-7; v_call: TRBV19; cdr3_aa: CASSIDNRGRRTEQYF; cdr3_nt: TGTGCCAGTAGTATAGATAACAGGGGGCGGAGAACCGAGCAGTACTTC
d_call: TRBD2; clone_size: .; j_call: TRBJ2-1; v_call: TRBV5-1; cdr3_aa: CASSFKVAGVSSYNEQFF; cdr3_nt: TGCGCCAGCAGCTTTAAGGTAGCGGGAGTCAGCTCCTACAATGAGCAGTTCTTC
d_call: TRBD2; clone_size: .; j_call: TRBJ2-7; v_call: TRBV18; cdr3_aa: CASSDSGRPYEQYF; cdr3_nt: TGTGCCAGCTCAGATAGCGGGAGGCCCTACGAGCAGTACTTC
d_call: TRBD2; clone_size: .; j_call: TRBJ2-1; v_call: TRBV18; cdr3_aa: CASSPKVAGVNEQFF; cdr3_nt: TGTGCCAGCTCTCCAAAAGTAGCGGGAGTCAATGAGCAGTTCTTC
d_call: TRBD1; clone_size: .; j_call: TRBJ2-7; v_call: TRBV6-5; cdr3_aa: CASSQTGVHEQYF; cdr3_nt: TGTGCCAGCAGCCAGACAGGGGTCCACGAGCAGTACTTC
d_call: .; clone_size: .; j_call: TRBJ2-6; v_call: TRBV2; cdr3_aa: CASSLTESGANVLTF; cdr3_nt: TGTGCCAGCAGTTTGACAGAATCTGGGGCCAACGTCCTGACTTTC
d_call: .; clone_size: .; j_call: TRBJ2-7; v_call: TRBV27; cdr3_aa: CASSLRGGSYEQYF; cdr3_nt: TGTGCCAGCAGTTTAAGGGGGGGCTCCTACGAGCAGTACTTC
d_call: .; clone_size: .; j_call: TRBJ1-5; v_call: TRBV5-6; cdr3_aa: CASSLMTGPNQPQHF; cdr3_nt: TGTGCCAGCAGCTTGATGACAGGCCCAAATCAGCCCCAGCATTTT
d_call: TRBD1; clone_size: .; j_call: TRBJ2-1; v_call: TRBV27; cdr3_aa: CASSPRGQGMNNEQFF; cdr3_nt: TGTGCCAGCAGTCCACGGGGACAGGGGATGAACAATGAGCAGTTCTTC
d_call: TRBD1; clone_size: .; j_call: TRBJ2-3; v_call: TRBV5-5; cdr3_aa: CASSLGDRKGTDTQYF; cdr3_nt: TGTGCCAGCAGCTTGGGGGACAGGAAGGGAACAGATACGCAGTATTTT
d_call: .; clone_size: .; j_call: TRBJ1-5; v_call: TRBV15; cdr3_aa: CATSRDPGHVGGPQHF; cdr3_nt: TGTGCCACCAGCAGAGATCCAGGGCACGTCGGGGGGCCCCAGCATTTT
d_call: .; clone_size: .; j_call: TRBJ1-2; v_call: TRBV27; cdr3_aa: CASSSRASRNYGYTF; cdr3_nt: TGTGCCAGCAGTTCGCGGGCCTCGAGGAACTATGGCTACACCTTC
d_call: .; clone_size: .; j_call: TRBJ1-1; v_call: TRBV11-1; cdr3_aa: CASSLARRRNTEAFF; cdr3_nt: TGTGCCAGCAGCTTAGCGCGGCGGCGGAACACTGAAGCTTTCTTT
d_call: TRBD1; clone_size: .; j_call: TRBJ1-4; v_call: TRBV7-9; cdr3_aa: CASSPRTGFEKLFF; cdr3_nt: TGTGCCAGCAGCCCACGGACAGGGTTTGAAAAACTGTTTTTT
d_call: TRBD1; clone_size: .; j_call: TRBJ2-4; v_call: TRBV27; cdr3_aa: CASFVRDRNHIQYF; cdr3_nt: TGTGCCAGCTTCGTCCGGGACAGGAACCACATTCAGTACTTC
d_call: .; clone_size: .; j_call: TRBJ2-7; v_call: TRBV6-5; cdr3_aa: CASSYIQLYEQYF; cdr3_nt: TGTGCCAGCAGTTACATACAGCTATACGAGCAGTACTTC
d_call: .; clone_size: few; j_call: TRBJ2-7; v_call: TRBV6-5; cdr3_aa: CAAEIGQLGNEQYF; cdr3_nt: TGTGCCGCGGAAATTGGACAGCTGGGGAACGAGCAGTACTTC
d_call: TRBD1; clone_size: .; j_call: TRBJ2-3; v_call: TRBV7-9; cdr3_aa: CASSLRGQVTDTQYF; cdr3_nt: TGTGCCAGCAGCTTAAGGGGACAGGTCACAGATACGCAGTATTTT
d_call: .; clone_size: .; j_call: TRBJ2-5; v_call: TRBV6-2/TRBV6-3; cdr3_aa: CASSFPLETQYF; cdr3_nt: TGTGCCAGCAGTTTTCCATTAGAGACCCAGTACTTC
d_call: TRBD1; clone_size: .; j_call: TRBJ1-2; v_call: TRBV28; cdr3_aa: CASSLDRGYGYTF; cdr3_nt: TGTGCCAGCAGTCTCGACAGGGGATATGGCTACACCTTC
d_call: TRBD2; clone_size: few; j_call: TRBJ2-6; v_call: TRBV9; cdr3_aa: CASSVGSGRISGANVLTF; cdr3_nt: TGTGCCAGCAGCGTAGGTAGCGGGAGAATCTCTGGGGCCAACGTCCTGACTTTC
d_call: .; clone_size: .; j_call: TRBJ1-2; v_call: TRBV2; cdr3_aa: CASAGYGYTF; cdr3_nt: TGTGCCAGCGCAGGCTATGGCTACACCTTC
d_call: TRBD2; clone_size: .; j_call: TRBJ2-1; v_call: TRBV4-1; cdr3_aa: CASSQGLAAQRNEQFF; cdr3_nt: TGCGCCAGCAGCCAAGGACTAGCGGCCCAACGCAATGAGCAGTTCTTC
d_call: TRBD1; clone_size: .; j_call: TRBJ2-2; v_call: TRBV6-5; cdr3_aa: CATTRQGDTGELFF; cdr3_nt: TGTGCCACCACCCGGCAGGGGGACACCGGGGAGCTGTTTTTT
d_call: .; clone_size: .; j_call: TRBJ1-2; v_call: TRBV27; cdr3_aa: CASSFQINYGYTF; cdr3_nt: TGTGCCAGCAGTTTCCAGATCAACTATGGCTACACCTTC
d_call: TRBD1; clone_size: .; j_call: TRBJ2-2; v_call: TRBV30; cdr3_aa: CAWSVLQGATGELFF; cdr3_nt: TGTGCCTGGAGTGTTTTGCAGGGGGCAACCGGGGAGCTGTTTTTT
d_call: TRBD1; clone_size: .; j_call: TRBJ1-2; v_call: TRBV5-1; cdr3_aa: CASSLVEGGAEGYTF; cdr3_nt: TGCGCCAGCAGCTTGGTGGAAGGGGGCGCCGAGGGCTACACCTTC
d_call: .; clone_size: .; j_call: TRBJ1-5; v_call: TRBV19; cdr3_aa: CASSMQQGINQPQHF; cdr3_nt: TGTGCCAGTAGTATGCAACAGGGAATCAATCAGCCCCAGCATTTT
d_call: TRBD2; clone_size: .; j_call: TRBJ2-1; v_call: TRBV2; cdr3_aa: CASRDVTGTSGSGEQFF; cdr3_nt: TGTGCCAGCAGGGATGTTACCGGGACTAGCGGGAGCGGTGAGCAGTTCTTC
d_call: .; clone_size: .; j_call: TRBJ2-3; v_call: TRBV7-9; cdr3_aa: CASSLKGYDTQYF; cdr3_nt: TGTGCCAGCAGTCTCAAGGGGTATGATACGCAGTATTTT
d_call: .; clone_size: .; j_call: TRBJ2-1; v_call: TRBV6-5; cdr3_aa: CASSYNPSGVGQFF; cdr3_nt: TGTGCCAGCAGTTACAATCCCTCAGGGGTAGGGCAGTTCTTC